The present TCR beta chain was sequenced within a study of T cells after somatic rescue of genetic block. Here immunoSEQ multiplex PCR was the method, and the copy in TCRdb shows in-frame clones only, minus some. The sample yields around 100,000 clones, approximately 90% seen once. The CDR3 runs to 16 residues. With 1 base clipped from V and 9 bases from J, the junction kept 14 bases outside the gene matches. The germline V gene has CDR1 GTSNPN and CDR2 SVGIG (reference sequence). The J gene is TRBJ2-1, the V gene TRBV30, with 8 nucleotides matching TRBD2. The sample was peripheral blood mononuclear cells (PBMCs). The TCR originated in a woman between 18 and 29 years old. The CDR3 DNA reads TGTGCCTGGAGTGCGGGTTTCCGGGGGGGCCAAGGTGAGCAGTTCTTC. Encoded protein: CAWSAGFRGGQGEQFF. Based on the CDR3 plus reference TRBV30 and TRBJ2-1, the full variable domain is SQTIHQWPATLVQPVGSPLSLECTVEGTSNPNLYWYRQAAGRGLQLLFYSVGIGQISSEVPQNLSASRPQDRQFILSSKKLLLSDSGFYLCAWSAGFRGGQGEQFFGPGTRLTVL.